This is a list of T cell receptor beta chains from one sample in a study of blood T cell repertoires in COVID-19. Profiling relied on immunoSEQ multiplex PCR, and the TCRdb table lists in-frame clones only, not all of them. Of approximately 41,000 clones listed, under 85% are singletons. Sequenced material: peripheral blood. The origin of the receptors is a woman of 80 years or more with acute or convalescent COVID-19. Both conserved end residues are part of each CDR3. Fields, in order: V gene, clone size, J gene, D gene, CDR3 DNA, CDR3 protein. D genes are given only for firm matches. The size of a clone is reported for some rows only, either as once, few or many, or as a class for expanded clones.

>TRBV28|NA|TRBJ2-5|TRBD1
TGTGCCAGCAGTCGGGACAGGGTCCAAGAGACCCAGTACTTC
CASSRDRVQETQYF
>TRBV4-1|NA|TRBJ2-1|TRBD2
TGCGCCAGCAGCCAAGTGAGGACTAGCAATGAGCAGTTCTTC
CASSQVRTSNEQFF
>TRBV5-6|NA|TRBJ1-5|NA
TGTGCCAGCAGCTTGAAGCATCGAGGCAATCAGCCCCAGCATTTT
CASSLKHRGNQPQHF
>TRBV27|few|TRBJ2-3|TRBD2
TGTGCCAGCAGTTTAGTAGCGGGGGCAGATACGCAGTATTTT
CASSLVAGADTQYF
>TRBV2|NA|TRBJ2-7|NA
TGTGCCAGCAAGTGGACTACAGACTACGAGCAGTACTTC
CASKWTTDYEQYF
>TRBV6-5|NA|TRBJ2-7|TRBD2
TGTGCCAGCAGTTTCGCCACGGGACTACCCTTCTACGAGCAGTACTTC
CASSFATGLPFYEQYF
>TRBV29-1|NA|TRBJ2-1|TRBD2
TGCAGCGTTATAGCGGGGGGGCGAGCTGAGCAGTTCTTC
CSVIAGGRAEQFF
>TRBV30|few|TRBJ1-4|TRBD1
TGTGCCTGGAGCGGACAGGGAGGAGAAAAACTGTTTTTT
CAWSGQGGEKLFF
>TRBV19|once|TRBJ1-1|NA
TGTGCCAGTAGACCCTTTTCCGGGGGCACTGAAGCTTTCTTT
CASRPFSGGTEAFF
>TRBV5-1|NA|TRBJ2-4|NA
TGCGCCAGCAGTAGAGGGGGTGAGGCCAAAAACATTCAGTACTTC
CASSRGGEAKNIQYF
>TRBV3-1/TRBV3-2|NA|TRBJ1-1|NA
TGTGCCAGCAGCCCTCTTCCGGGGTTTAGGATCCCTGAAGCTTTCTTT
CASSPLPGFRIPEAFF
>TRBV7-2|NA|TRBJ1-2|NA
TGTGCCAGCAGCTCATCGACAGGCTACTATGGCTACACCTTC
CASSSSTGYYGYTF
>TRBV24-1|NA|TRBJ2-3|TRBD1
TGTGCCACCAGTGGGATAGGGACAGGGGACACAGATACGCAGTATTTT
CATSGIGTGDTDTQYF
>TRBV2|NA|TRBJ1-4|NA
TGTGCCAGCAGTGAAAGATTGGGGGCGGATGAAAAACTGTTTTTT
CASSERLGADEKLFF
>TRBV6-2/TRBV6-3|NA|TRBJ1-3|NA
TGTGCCAGCAGTTACTCCAGATTCTCTGGAAACACCATATATTTT
CASSYSRFSGNTIYF
>TRBV28|NA|TRBJ1-2|TRBD1
TGTGCCAGCAGTTTAGGGACAGCTAACTATGGCTACACCTTC
CASSLGTANYGYTF
>TRBV30|once|TRBJ2-7|NA
TGTGCCTGGAGTGCATCAGGGAACTTCTACGAGCAGTACTTC
CAWSASGNFYEQYF
>TRBV12-5|NA|TRBJ2-1|TRBD2
TGTGCTAGCGCATATTCCGGGACTAGCGGCAATGAGCAGTTCTTC
CASAYSGTSGNEQFF
>TRBV7-8|NA|TRBJ1-1|TRBD1
TGTGCCAGCAGCCGCACAGGGGACACTGAAGCTTTCTTT
CASSRTGDTEAFF
>TRBV28|NA|TRBJ2-1|NA
TGTGCCAGCAGTTCGTTCTATGAGCAGTTCTTC
CASSSFYEQFF
>TRBV7-9|NA|TRBJ1-3|TRBD1
TGTGCCAGCAGCCCCGTTGGACAGGGGATCGGAAACACCATATATTTT
CASSPVGQGIGNTIYF
>TRBV5-1|NA|TRBJ2-1|NA
TGCGCCAGCAGCTTGGAGCTCAATGAGCAGTTCTTC
CASSLELNEQFF
>TRBV25-1|few|TRBJ1-6|TRBD1
TGTGCCAGCAGTAGGACAGGCGGTAATTCACCCCTCCACTTT
CASSRTGGNSPLHF
>TRBV7-8|NA|TRBJ2-3|TRBD2
TGTGCCAGCAGTCTAAGCGGGACGACGCAGTATTTT
CASSLSGTTQYF
>TRBV2|few|TRBJ2-5|TRBD1
TGTGCCAGCAGTGTACAGGGGTTCCAAGAGACCCAGTACTTC
CASSVQGFQETQYF
>TRBV5-8|NA|TRBJ2-7|TRBD1
TGTGCCAGCAGCTTCGGCAGGGGGTCCTACGAGCAGTACTTC
CASSFGRGSYEQYF
>TRBV5-6|NA|TRBJ2-5|TRBD2
TGTGCCAGCAGCCCTCTAGCGGGGGGGGTCCAAGAGACCCAGTACTTC
CASSPLAGGVQETQYF
>TRBV27|NA|TRBJ1-2|NA
TGTGCCAGCAGGAGATTCCGGGACGGGACACCGAGGGACTACACCTTC
CASRRFRDGTPRDYTF
>TRBV5-1|NA|TRBJ2-1|TRBD1
TGCGCCAGCAGCTCCACAGGGACAGGGTCCTACAATGAGCAGTTCTTC
CASSSTGTGSYNEQFF
>TRBV7-9|NA|TRBJ2-5|TRBD2
TGTGCCAGCAGCCCAAGACTAGCGGGGGCCCCTCAAGAGACCCAGTACTTC
CASSPRLAGAPQETQYF
>TRBV7-8|NA|TRBJ1-6|TRBD1
TGTGCCAGCAGCCTCGGACAGGGCGGTTCACCCCTCCACTTT
CASSLGQGGSPLHF
>TRBV4-3|NA|TRBJ1-2|TRBD1
TGCGCCAGCAGCCATCCGGGACAGCAAAATGGCTACACCTTC
CASSHPGQQNGYTF
>TRBV29-1|NA|TRBJ1-2|NA
TGCAGCGTTTCCGGGACACTTGACCCGTATGGCTACACCTTC
CSVSGTLDPYGYTF
>TRBV24-1|NA|TRBJ1-5|NA
TGTGCCACCAGTTCGGCCGCCTCAGGGCAGCCCCAGCATTTT
CATSSAASGQPQHF
>TRBV4-1|many|TRBJ2-7|NA
TGCGCCAGCAGCCAAGAACCGGGGAACTTAGGCTACGAGCAGTACTTC
CASSQEPGNLGYEQYF
>TRBV5-4|NA|TRBJ1-3|NA
TGTGCCAGCAGCCTAGATTCTTACTCTGGAAACACCATATATTTT
CASSLDSYSGNTIYF
>TRBV7-2|NA|TRBJ2-3|NA
TGTGCCAGCAGCTTAGCGGGGCCTGACACAGATACGCAGTATTTT
CASSLAGPDTDTQYF
>TRBV5-1|NA|TRBJ1-1|TRBD1
TGCGCCAGCAGCTATCAGGGGGAGGCTTTCTTT
CASSYQGEAFF
>TRBV6-5|NA|TRBJ1-3|TRBD1
TGTGCCAGTTCTAGGACAGGCGACTCTGGAAACACCATATATTTT
CASSRTGDSGNTIYF
>TRBV19|NA|TRBJ1-5|NA
TGTGCCAGTAGTATGAGCCGAGTTAGCAATCAGCCCCAGCATTTT
CASSMSRVSNQPQHF
>TRBV7-2|few|TRBJ1-3|TRBD1
TGTGCCAGCAGCCAGGGGGACAGGGGGTCCAGTAACACCATATATTTT
CASSQGDRGSSNTIYF